These 22 T cell receptor beta chains originate from one sample sequenced in a study of cytomegalovirus exposure and HLA in healthy donors. PCR was performed using 60 Vbeta and 13 Jbeta primers. TCRdb keeps only in-frame clones here, not all; method: immunoSEQ multiplex PCR. The sample lists 150,000 to 200,000 clones; 65% to 70% were seen once. The sample comprised PBMCs. The receptors originated from a woman younger than 35 in good health and CMV-seropositive.

This chain uses TRBV9 with TRBJ1-1; unclear D gene. Germline V gene data show CDR1 as SGDLS and CDR2 as YYNGEE. With 0 bases removed from V and 0 bases from J, the gap between germline ends came to 9 bases. The CDR3 extends over 15 amino acids. CDR3 bases: TGTGCCAGCAGCGTAGAACCAGACATGAACACTGAAGCTTTCTTT. This sequence encodes CASSVEPDMNTEAFF. Filled out from reference TRBV9 and TRBJ1-1, the complete variable domain reads DSGVTQTPKHLITATGQRVTLRCSPRSGDLSVYWYQQSLDQGLQFLIQYYNGEERAKGNILERFSAQQFPDLHSELNLSSLELGDSALYFCASSVEPDMNTEAFFGQGTRLTVV.

The chain carries TRBV7-2 and TRBJ1-1, with a weak D call TRBD1 (5 bases). The CDR3 extends over 15 amino acids. Germline loops: CDR1 SGHTA, CDR2 FQGNSA. V lost 2 bases to trimming and J lost 1 base, with 11 bases between them. CDR3 bases: TGTGCCAGCAGCTTAAACAGGCAATCGAACACTGAAGCTTTCTTT. Translation gives CASSLNRQSNTEAFF.

The V gene is TRBV2, the J gene TRBJ2-7, with D perhaps matching TRBD2 (6 bases). Trimming took 6 bases from V and 5 from J, leaving 20 bases between them. Germline V gene sequence: CDR1 SNHLY, CDR2 FYNNEI. The CDR3 has 15 amino acids. CDR3 amino acids: CASSALTGGIDEQYF. CDR3 coding DNA: TGTGCCAGCAGCGCCCTCACTGGGGGGATCGACGAGCAGTACTTC.

This clone has just a few counts. The chain has TRBV27 and TRBJ1-2, with D possibly TRBD1 on 6 matching bases. The V end lost 4 bases, the J end lost 8 bases, and 17 bases lay between the germline ends. The CDR3 consists of 14 residues. CDR1 MNHEY and CDR2 SMNVEV come from the germline V gene (reference sequence). CDR3 nucleotide sequence: TGTGCCAGCAGTTCATCTGCAGGGGTATCGGGCTACACCTTC. Its translation is CASSSSAGVSGYTF.

V gene TRBV5-8 combines with J gene TRBJ2-3; the match to TRBD2 covers 11 bases. Per germline, CDR1 SGHTS and CDR2 YDEGEE. After removal of 4 bases from V and 0 bases from J, the junction contained 4 bases not matched to a gene. The CDR3 extends over 16 amino acids. The CDR3 here is CASSMGLADSTDTQYF. The CDR3 nucleotides are TGTGCCAGCAGCATGGGACTAGCGGATAGCACAGATACGCAGTATTTT.

This chain links TRBV12-5 with TRBJ2-2, with D perhaps TRBD1 (5 bases). The length of the CDR3 is 16 residues. Germline lookup yields CDR1 LGHNT and CDR2 FRNRAP. Between the trimmed V and J ends, which lost 0 bases and 4 bases, there was a span of 12 bases. The CDR3 DNA is TGTGCTAGTGGTTTGGTGGACAAGACAGTCACCGGGGAGCTGTTTTTT. Amino acid sequence: CASGLVDKTVTGELFF.

The rearrangement links TRBV6-5 to TRBJ2-7; D remains ambiguous. V was clipped by 0 bases and J by 4 bases, with 13 bases between them. The V gene's germline CDR1 is MNHEY and CDR2 SVGAGI. The CDR3 length is 15 residues. As DNA, the CDR3 is TGTGCCAGCAGTTACTCACTGACTCTTTCATACGAGCAGTACTTC. Translated: CASSYSLTLSYEQYF.

The chain is built from TRBV30 and TRBJ2-1, with 8 nucleotides matching TRBD1. Germline CDR1 and CDR2: GTSNPN and SVGIG (reference sequence). Trimming at V came to 2 bases and at J to 9 bases, leaving 12 bases not matched to a gene. The CDR3 length is 15 residues. CDR3 region: CAWSSGQGILVEQFF. CDR3 DNA sequence: TGTGCCTGGAGTTCAGGACAGGGTATCCTAGTTGAGCAGTTCTTC. The whole variable domain, remainder taken from reference TRBV30 and TRBJ2-1, is SQTIHQWPATLVQPVGSPLSLECTVEGTSNPNLYWYRQAAGRGLQLLFYSVGIGQISSEVPQNLSASRPQDRQFILSSKKLLLSDSGFYLCAWSSGQGILVEQFFGPGTRLTVL.

A single count supports this clone. The chain recombines TRBV5-1 with TRBJ2-1, with D perhaps TRBD2 (5 bases). The germline V and J ends were trimmed by 1 base and 6 bases, with 14 bases remaining between them. CDR3 length: 15 amino acids. Germline loops: CDR1 SGHRS, CDR2 YFSETQ. The CDR3 spells CASSLSLSGSNEQFF. The CDR3 DNA follows: TGCGCCAGCAGCTTGAGTTTGTCGGGAAGCAATGAGCAGTTCTTC.

This clone has only a few counts. This sequence joins TRBV18 and TRBJ1-1; 9 bases agree with TRBD1. The junction had 9 bases not matched to a gene; V was cut back by 4 bases and J by 3 bases. CDR1 is KGHSH and CDR2 is LQKENI in the germline V gene. The CDR3 sequence is 16 residues long. Here the CDR3 DNA reads TGTGCCAGCTCACGGGGACAGGGAGTCATGTACACTGAAGCTTTCTTT. Translated, it gives CASSRGQGVMYTEAFF.

This clone was observed once. The chain carries TRBV5-1 and TRBJ2-3; 7 nucleotides match TRBD2. Germline CDR1 is SGHRS and CDR2 is YFSETQ. The CDR3 spans 17 residues. The J segment lost 4 bases and the V segment lost 0 bases, leaving 11 bases of the junction unmatched. CDR3 DNA: TGCGCCAGCAGCTTGGGGGGGGGTGGCTCTCGTCCAGATACGCAGTATTTT. Residues: CASSLGGGGSRPDTQYF.

The V call is TRBV27, the J call TRBJ2-1; D is perhaps TRBD1 (6 bases). Between the trimmed V and J ends, which lost 3 bases and 7 bases, there was a span of 19 bases. The CDR3 has 16 residues. Germline-derived CDR1 and CDR2 are MNHEY and SMNVEV (reference sequence). CDR3 bases: TGTGCCAGCAGTTTCCTCACAGGGATGATTTGGAATGAGCAGTTCTTC. This gives the protein CASSFLTGMIWNEQFF.

The genes are TRBV27 and TRBJ2-2, with TRBD2 identical over 9 bases. V dropped 4 bases and J dropped 2; count of bases not matched to a gene: 5. CDR3 length equals 16 residues. Germline CDR1 and CDR2: MNHEY and SMNVEV (reference sequence). The CDR3 loop reads CASSYRLAVNTGELFF. The CDR3 bases are TGTGCCAGCAGTTATAGACTAGCGGTTAACACCGGGGAGCTGTTTTTT.

The CDR3 loop reads CASRARQGDYGYTF. Here the CDR3 DNA reads TGTGCCAGCAGGGCCAGACAGGGAGACTATGGCTACACCTTC. This chain connects TRBV6-1 to TRBJ1-2; 7 bases agree with TRBD1. J was trimmed by 3 bases and V by 6 bases; bases with no gene match: 7. The CDR3 loop spans 14 amino acids. Germline lookup yields CDR1 MNHNS and CDR2 SASEGT.

J is TRBJ1-5 and V is TRBV6-1, with 8 nucleotides matching TRBD1. The germline gives CDR1 MNHNS, CDR2 SASEGT. The CDR3 consists of 15 residues. V was pared by 6 bases and J by 0 bases, with 4 bases of the junction left unmatched. CDR3 sequence: CASRRDRSSNQPQHF. CDR3 sequence (DNA): TGTGCCAGCAGGAGGGACAGGAGTAGCAATCAGCCCCAGCATTTT.

The rearrangement joins TRBV6-6 to TRBJ2-4; no firm D call. The CDR3 is made up of 16 amino acids. Germline CDR1 and CDR2: MNHNY and SVGAGI (reference sequence). The V end was cut by 2 bases, the J end by 0 bases, with 11 bases between. CDR3 nucleotides: TGTGCCAGCAGTTACCCAGGAAGGCTAGCCAAAAACATTCAGTACTTC. Residues: CASSYPGRLAKNIQYF.

This clone was picked up a small number of times. The chain combines TRBV27 with TRBJ2-1; maybe TRBD2 (6 bases). The CDR3 covers 13 residues. V was cut by 0 bases and J by 15 bases, with 15 bases left in between. The germline CDR1 and CDR2 sequences are MNHEY and SMNVEV (reference sequence). This chain's CDR3 is CASSLSGDLAWFF. DNA of the CDR3: TGTGCCAGCAGTTTATCTGGGGACCTAGCGTGGTTCTTC.

In DNA form, the CDR3 reads TGTGCCAGCAGTCCGGGGAGGGGTCTAGCCAAAAACATTCAGTACTTC. Translating it yields CASSPGRGLAKNIQYF. This chain uses TRBV28 with TRBJ2-4; the match to TRBD2 covers 7 bases. The CDR3 totals 16 residues. Germline loops: CDR1 MDHEN, CDR2 SYDVKM. J lost 0 bases, V lost 5 bases, and 7 bases had no gene match.

The rearrangement uses TRBV9 and TRBJ2-1; 8 nucleotides agree with TRBD2. Trimming took 5 bases from V and 10 from J; bases not matched to a gene: 8. The CDR3 sequence is 13 residues long. Looked up from germline, CDR1 is SGDLS and CDR2 is YYNGEE. CDR3 DNA: TGTGCCAGCAGTCTCGGGGGGGGATCCGAGCAGTTCTTC. Its translation is CASSLGGGSEQFF.

The chain is built from TRBV4-3 and TRBJ1-3, with D maybe TRBD1 (5 bases). The CDR3 loop spans 18 amino acids. The germline V gene encodes CDR1 LGHNA and CDR2 YSLEER. V was clipped by 1 base and J by 0 bases, with 16 bases between them. The CDR3 spells CASSQGGPGVGSGNTIYF. The CDR3 DNA is TGCGCCAGCAGCCAAGGGGGACCGGGGGTCGGCTCTGGAAACACCATATATTTT.

This rearrangement joins TRBV6-1 to TRBJ1-2, with D perhaps matching TRBD1 (6 bases). The germline V gene encodes CDR1 MNHNS and CDR2 SASEGT. The CDR3 spans 14 residues. Deletions cut 6 bases from V and 6 bases from J, with 17 bases between. CDR3 loop: CASRGSQGWDGYTF. The CDR3 bases are TGTGCCAGCAGAGGATCACAGGGTTGGGATGGCTACACCTTC.

The chain combines TRBV18 with TRBJ2-7, with 7 bases that match TRBD2. The CDR3 covers 15 residues. Germline assignment: CDR1 KGHSH and CDR2 LQKENI. With 0 bases clipped from V and 5 bases from J, the junction kept 7 bases outside the gene matches. DNA of the CDR3: TGTGCCAGCTCACCACCCCGGACTAGGGTCCACGAGCAGTACTTC. Its protein is CASSPPRTRVHEQYF.